This TCR beta chain was observed in a study of cytotoxic CD8 clonotypes in ibrutinib-treated CLL. Study-level points and caveats: Exceeding age-matched healthy donors, baseline clonality also tracked the counts of circulating CD8+ T cells.

TCRdb's copy holds only in-frame clones and misses some; the assay was immunoSEQ multiplex PCR. The sample includes more than 200,000 clones, 70% of them seen just once. The CDR3 has 14 amino acids. With V trimmed by 4 bases and J by 7 bases, 6 bases remained unmatched. Germline V gene lookup returns CDR1 MRHNA and CDR2 SNTAGT. With regard to this clone: What it recognizes is unknown.

V usage is TRBV6-4 and J usage is TRBJ2-1; 8 bases align to TRBD2. This receptor was taken from a human donor with chronic lymphocytic leukemia. Sample: PBMCs, taken after 24 months of ibrutinib treatment. The CDR3 bases are TGTGCCAGCAGTGTGGGAGCGGGAGCGAATGAGCAGTTCTTC. Translation gives CASSVGAGANEQFF.